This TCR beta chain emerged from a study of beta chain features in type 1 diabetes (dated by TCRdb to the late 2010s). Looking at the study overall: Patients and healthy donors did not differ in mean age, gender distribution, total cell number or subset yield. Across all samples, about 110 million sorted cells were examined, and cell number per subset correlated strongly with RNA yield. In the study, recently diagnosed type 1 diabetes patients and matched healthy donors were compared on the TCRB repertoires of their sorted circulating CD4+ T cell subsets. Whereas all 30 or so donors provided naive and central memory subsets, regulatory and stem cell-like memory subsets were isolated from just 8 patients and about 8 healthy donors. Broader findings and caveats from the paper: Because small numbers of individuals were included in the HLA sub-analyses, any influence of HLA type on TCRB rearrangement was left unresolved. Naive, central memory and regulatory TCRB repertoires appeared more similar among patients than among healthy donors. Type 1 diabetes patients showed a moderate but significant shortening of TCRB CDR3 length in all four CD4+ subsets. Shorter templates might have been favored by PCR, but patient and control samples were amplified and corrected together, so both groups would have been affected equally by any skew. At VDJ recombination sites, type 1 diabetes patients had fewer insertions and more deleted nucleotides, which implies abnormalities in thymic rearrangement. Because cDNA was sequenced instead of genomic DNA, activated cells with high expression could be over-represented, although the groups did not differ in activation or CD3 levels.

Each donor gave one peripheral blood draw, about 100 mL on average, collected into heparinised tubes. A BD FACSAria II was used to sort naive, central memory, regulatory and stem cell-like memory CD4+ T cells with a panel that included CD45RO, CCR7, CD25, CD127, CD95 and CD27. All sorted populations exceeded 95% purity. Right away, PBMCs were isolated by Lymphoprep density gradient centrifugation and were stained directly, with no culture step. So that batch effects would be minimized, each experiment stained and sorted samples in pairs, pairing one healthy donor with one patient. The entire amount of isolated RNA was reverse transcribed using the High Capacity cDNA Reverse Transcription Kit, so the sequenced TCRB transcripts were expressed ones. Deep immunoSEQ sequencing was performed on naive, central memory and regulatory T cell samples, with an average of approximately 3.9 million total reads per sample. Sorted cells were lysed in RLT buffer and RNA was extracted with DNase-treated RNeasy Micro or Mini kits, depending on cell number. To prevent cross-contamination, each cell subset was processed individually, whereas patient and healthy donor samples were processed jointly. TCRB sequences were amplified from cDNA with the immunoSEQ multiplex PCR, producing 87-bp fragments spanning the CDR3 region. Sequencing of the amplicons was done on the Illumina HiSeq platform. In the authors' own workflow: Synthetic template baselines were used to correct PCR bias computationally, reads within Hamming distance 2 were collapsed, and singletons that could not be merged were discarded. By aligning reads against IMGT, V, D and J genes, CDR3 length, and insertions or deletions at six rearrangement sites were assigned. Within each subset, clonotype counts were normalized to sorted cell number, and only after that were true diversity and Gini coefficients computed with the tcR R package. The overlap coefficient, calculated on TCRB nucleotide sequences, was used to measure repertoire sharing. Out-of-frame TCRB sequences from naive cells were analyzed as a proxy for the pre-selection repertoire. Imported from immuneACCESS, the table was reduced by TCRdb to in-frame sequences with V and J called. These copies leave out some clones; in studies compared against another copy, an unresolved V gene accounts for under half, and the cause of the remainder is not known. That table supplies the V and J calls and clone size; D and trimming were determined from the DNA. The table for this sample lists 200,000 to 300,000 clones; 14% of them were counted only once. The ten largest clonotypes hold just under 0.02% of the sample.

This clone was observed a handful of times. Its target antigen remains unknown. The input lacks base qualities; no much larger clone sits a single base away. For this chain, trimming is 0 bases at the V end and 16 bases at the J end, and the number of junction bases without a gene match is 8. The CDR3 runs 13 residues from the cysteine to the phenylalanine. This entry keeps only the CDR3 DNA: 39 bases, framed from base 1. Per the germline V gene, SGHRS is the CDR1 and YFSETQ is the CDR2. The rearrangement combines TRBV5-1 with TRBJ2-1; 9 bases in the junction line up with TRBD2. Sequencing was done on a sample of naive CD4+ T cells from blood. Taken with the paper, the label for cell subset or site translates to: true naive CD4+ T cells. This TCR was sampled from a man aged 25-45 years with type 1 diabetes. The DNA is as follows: TGCGCCAGCAGCTTGGAGAAGCTAGCGGGATCTTTCTTC. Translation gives CASSLEKLAGSFF.